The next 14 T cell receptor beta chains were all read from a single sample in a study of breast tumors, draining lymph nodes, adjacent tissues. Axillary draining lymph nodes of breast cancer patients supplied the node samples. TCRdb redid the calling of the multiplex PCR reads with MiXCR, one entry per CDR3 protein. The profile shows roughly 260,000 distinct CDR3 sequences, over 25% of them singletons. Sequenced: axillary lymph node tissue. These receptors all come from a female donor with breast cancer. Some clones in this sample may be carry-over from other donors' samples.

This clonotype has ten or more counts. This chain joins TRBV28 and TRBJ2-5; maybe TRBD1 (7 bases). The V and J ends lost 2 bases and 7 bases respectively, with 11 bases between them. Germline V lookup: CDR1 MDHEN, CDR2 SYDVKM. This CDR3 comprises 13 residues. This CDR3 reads CASSLQGGGTQYF. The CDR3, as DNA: TGTGCCAGCAGTTTACAGGGGGGTGGGACCCAGTACTTC. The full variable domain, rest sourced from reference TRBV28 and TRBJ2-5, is DVKVTQSSRYLVKRTGEKVFLECVQDMDHENMFWYRQDPGLGLRLIYFSYDVKMKEKGDIPEGYSVSREKKERFSLILESASTNQTSMYLCASSLQGGGTQYFGPGTRLLVL.

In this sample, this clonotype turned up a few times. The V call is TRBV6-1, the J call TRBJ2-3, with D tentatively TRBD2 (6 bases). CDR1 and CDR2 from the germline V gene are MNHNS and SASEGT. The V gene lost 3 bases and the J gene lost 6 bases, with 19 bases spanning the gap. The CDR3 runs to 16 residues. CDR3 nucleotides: TGTGCCAGCAGTGATCCTTTGAGACTAGGTGCCGATACGCAGTATTTT. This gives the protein CASSDPLRLGADTQYF.

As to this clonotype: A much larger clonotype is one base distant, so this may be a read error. The CDR3, as DNA: TGTACCAGCAGCTCATATACCGGGACTAGCGGGACAGATACGCAGTATTTT. This translates into CTSSSYTGTSGTDTQYF. V and J are TRBV11-3 and TRBJ2-3; 12 nucleotides line up with TRBD2. Germline values: CDR1 SGHNT, CDR2 YENEEA. This CDR3 is built from 17 residues.

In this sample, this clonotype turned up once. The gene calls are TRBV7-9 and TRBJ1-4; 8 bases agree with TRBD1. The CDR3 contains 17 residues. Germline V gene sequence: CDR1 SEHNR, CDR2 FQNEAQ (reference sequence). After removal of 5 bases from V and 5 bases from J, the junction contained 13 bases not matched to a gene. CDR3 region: CASSQASGQGRNEKLFF. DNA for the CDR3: TGTGCCAGCAGCCAAGCCTCAGGACAGGGTAGAAATGAAAAACTGTTTTTT.

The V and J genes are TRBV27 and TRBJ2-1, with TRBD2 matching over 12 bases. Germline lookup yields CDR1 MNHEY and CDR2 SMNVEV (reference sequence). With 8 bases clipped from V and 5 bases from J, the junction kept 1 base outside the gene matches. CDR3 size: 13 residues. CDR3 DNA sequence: TGTGCCAGCGGACTAGCGGGGAACAATGAGCAGTTCTTC. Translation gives CASGLAGNNEQFF.

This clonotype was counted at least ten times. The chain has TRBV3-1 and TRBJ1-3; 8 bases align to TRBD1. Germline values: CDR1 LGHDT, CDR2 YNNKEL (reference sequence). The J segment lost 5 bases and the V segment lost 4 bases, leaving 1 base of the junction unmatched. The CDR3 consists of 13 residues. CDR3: CASSRQGRNTIYF. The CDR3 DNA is TGTGCCAGCAGCCGACAGGGGCGAAACACCATATATTTT.

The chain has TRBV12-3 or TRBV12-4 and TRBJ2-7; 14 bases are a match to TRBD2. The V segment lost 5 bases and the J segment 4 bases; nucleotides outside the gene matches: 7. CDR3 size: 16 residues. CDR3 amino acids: CASSPGTSGSLYEQYF. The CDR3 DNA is TGTGCCAGCAGTCCAGGGACTAGCGGGAGTTTATACGAGCAGTACTTC.

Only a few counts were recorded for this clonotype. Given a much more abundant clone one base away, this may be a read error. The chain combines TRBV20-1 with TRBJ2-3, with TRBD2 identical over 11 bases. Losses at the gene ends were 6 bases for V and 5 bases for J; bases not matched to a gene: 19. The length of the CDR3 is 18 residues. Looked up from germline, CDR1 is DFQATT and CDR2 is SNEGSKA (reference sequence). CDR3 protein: CSASPGLAAAGQGDTQYF. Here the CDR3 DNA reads TGCAGTGCCTCTCCGGGACTAGCGGCAGCGGGCCAGGGAGATACGCAGTATTTT.

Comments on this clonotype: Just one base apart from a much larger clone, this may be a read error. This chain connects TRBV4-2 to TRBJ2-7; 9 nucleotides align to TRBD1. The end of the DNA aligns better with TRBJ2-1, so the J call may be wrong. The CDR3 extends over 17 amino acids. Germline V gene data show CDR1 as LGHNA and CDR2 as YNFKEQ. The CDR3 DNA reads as TGTGCCAGCAGCCAAACCGGGACAGGGTTCCTCTCCTACGAGCAGTTCTTC. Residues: CASSQTGTGFLSYEQFF.

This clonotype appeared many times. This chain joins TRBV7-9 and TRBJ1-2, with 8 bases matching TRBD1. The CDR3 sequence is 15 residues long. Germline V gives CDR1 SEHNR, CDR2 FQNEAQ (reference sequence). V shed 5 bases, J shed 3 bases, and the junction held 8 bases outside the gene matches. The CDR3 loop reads CASSPGAGGDYGYTF. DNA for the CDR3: TGTGCCAGCAGCCCGGGGGCAGGGGGCGACTATGGCTACACCTTC.

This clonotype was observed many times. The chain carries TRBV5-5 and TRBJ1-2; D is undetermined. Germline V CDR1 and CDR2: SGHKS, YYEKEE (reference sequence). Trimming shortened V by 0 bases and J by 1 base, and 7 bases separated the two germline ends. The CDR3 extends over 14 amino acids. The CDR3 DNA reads TGTGCCAGCAGCTTGGATCCAGTTAACTATGGCTACACCTTC. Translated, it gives CASSLDPVNYGYTF.

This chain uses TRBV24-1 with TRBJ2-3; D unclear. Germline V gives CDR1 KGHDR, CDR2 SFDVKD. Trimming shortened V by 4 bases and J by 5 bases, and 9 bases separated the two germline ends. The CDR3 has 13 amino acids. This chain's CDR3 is CATSDLLIDTQYF. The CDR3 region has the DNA TGTGCCACCAGTGACCTACTCATAGATACGCAGTATTTT.

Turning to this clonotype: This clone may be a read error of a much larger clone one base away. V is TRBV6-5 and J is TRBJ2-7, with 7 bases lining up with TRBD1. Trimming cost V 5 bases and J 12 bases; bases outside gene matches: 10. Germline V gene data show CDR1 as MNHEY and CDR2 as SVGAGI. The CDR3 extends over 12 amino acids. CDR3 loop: CASSTGTALWYF. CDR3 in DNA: TGTGCCAGCAGTACTGGGACAGCCCTTTGGTACTTC.

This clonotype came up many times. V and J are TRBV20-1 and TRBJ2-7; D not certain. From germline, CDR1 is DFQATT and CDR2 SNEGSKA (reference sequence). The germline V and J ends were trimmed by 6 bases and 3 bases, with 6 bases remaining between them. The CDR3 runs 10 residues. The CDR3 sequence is CSAGSYEQYF. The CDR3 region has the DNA TGCAGTGCGGGAAGCTACGAGCAGTACTTC.